This T cell receptor beta chain was identified in a study of T cells after yellow fever vaccination. The CDR3 has 13 amino acids. Germline V gives CDR1 SGHRS, CDR2 YFSETQ. Trimming pared 5 bases from V and 9 bases from J, leaving 17 bases between. TCR cDNA, made by 5'RACE template switching, carried an added universal primer site and UMIs. TCRdb analysed the 5' RACE reads with MiXCR anew, one entry per CDR3 protein. This table holds about 240,000 distinct CDR3 sequences, over 3% found once. Study results and limitations: When the response was secondary, it was weaker but reached its peak faster, day 5 versus 15. FACS-sorted repertoires could harbor abundant contaminating bulk-population clonotypes.

There are many counts of this clonotype. Its antigen remains unknown. This chain connects TRBV5-1 to TRBJ1-2, with a possible D match to TRBD1 (5 bases). This material consisted of PBMCs, taken 15 days after the yellow fever booster vaccination. This TCR derives from a man between 18 and 35 years old who received the YFV17D yellow fever vaccine. The CDR3 loop reads CASSFTGVDSYTF. The CDR3 DNA reads as TGCGCCAGCAGTTTTACAGGAGTAGATAGCTACACCTTC.